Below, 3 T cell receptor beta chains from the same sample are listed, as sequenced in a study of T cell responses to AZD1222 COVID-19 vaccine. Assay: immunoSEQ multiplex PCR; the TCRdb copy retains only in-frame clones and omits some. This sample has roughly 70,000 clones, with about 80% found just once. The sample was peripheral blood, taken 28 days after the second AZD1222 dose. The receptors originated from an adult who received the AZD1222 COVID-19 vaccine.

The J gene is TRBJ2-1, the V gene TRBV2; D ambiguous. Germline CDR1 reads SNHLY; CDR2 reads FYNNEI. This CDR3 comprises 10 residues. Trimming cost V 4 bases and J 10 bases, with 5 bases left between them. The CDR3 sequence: CASSAPEQFF. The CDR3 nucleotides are TGTGCCAGCAGTGCCCCAGAGCAGTTCTTC.

CDR3 protein: CASSPLAGGPNEQFF. The CDR3 DNA is TGTGCCAGCAGCCCACTAGCGGGGGGGCCGAATGAGCAGTTCTTC. J is TRBJ2-1 and V is TRBV14; 13 bases match TRBD2. The trim removed 4 bases at V and 7 bases at J, leaving 4 bases unmatched. The CDR3 totals 15 residues. In germline, CDR1 is SGHDN, CDR2 FVKESK. The whole variable domain, remainder taken from reference TRBV14 and TRBJ2-1, is EAGVTQFPSHSVIEKGQTVTLRCDPISGHDNLYWYRRVMGKEIKFLLHFVKESKQDESGMPNNRFLAERTGGTYSTLKVQPAELEDSGVYFCASSPLAGGPNEQFFGPGTRLTVL.

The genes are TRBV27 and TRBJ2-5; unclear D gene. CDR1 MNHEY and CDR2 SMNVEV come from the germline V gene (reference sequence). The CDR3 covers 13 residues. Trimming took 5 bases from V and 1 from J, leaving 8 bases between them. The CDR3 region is CASSLRGQETQYF. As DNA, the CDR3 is TGTGCCAGCAGTCTCAGAGGCCAAGAGACCCAGTACTTC.